Listed here are 3 T cell receptor beta chains from one sample, sequenced in a study of beta chain features in type 1 diabetes. cDNA synthesis used the whole RNA isolate, giving expressed TCRB sequences. Clones were read by immunoSEQ multiplex PCR, and TCRdb kept only the in-frame ones, dropping some. The sample lists some 110,000 clones; over 15% were seen once. No antigen has been assigned to these receptors. General study points: Among patients with Type 1 diabetes, TCRB CDR3s were moderately but significantly shorter in every one of the four CD4+ subsets.

The sequencing input was central memory CD4+ T cells from blood. The receptors derive from a man aged 30 to 39 with type 1 diabetes.

This chain uses TRBV7-7 with TRBJ2-5, with 10 bases aligning to TRBD2. The ends lost 5 bases at V and 2 bases at J; junction bases unmatched: 2. The V gene's germline CDR1 is SSHAT and CDR2 FNYEAQ (reference sequence). The CDR3 is made up of 14 amino acids. For the CDR3, the DNA is TGTGCCAGCAGCCTTAGCGGGGGGCAAGAGACCCAGTACTTC. Translating gives CASSLSGGQETQYF.

This clone came up many times. The CDR3 DNA follows: TGTGCTAGTGCCTTCGTTTGGACGACGGGGTACAATGAGCAGTTCTTC. It translates to CASAFVWTTGYNEQFF. This chain uses TRBV12-5 with TRBJ2-1, with D possibly TRBD2 on 5 matching bases. Deletions cut 7 bases from V and 4 bases from J, with 20 bases between. Germline V gene data show CDR1 as LGHNT and CDR2 as FRNRAP. The CDR3 contains 16 residues.

This clone occurred a few times. This CDR3 is also generated by other DNA sequences in the sample. The gene calls are TRBV28 and TRBJ1-6; D is uncertain. V dropped 8 bases and J dropped 4 bases, with 6 bases sitting between them. This CDR3 contains 12 residues. Germline values: CDR1 MDHEN, CDR2 SYDVKM. Here the CDR3 DNA reads TGTGCCAGCCGGGGTTATAATTCACCCCTCCACTTT. It specifies CASRGYNSPLHF. Filled out from reference TRBV28 and TRBJ1-6, the complete variable domain reads DVKVTQSSRYLVKRTGEKVFLECVQDMDHENMFWYRQDPGLGLRLIYFSYDVKMKEKGDIPEGYSVSREKKERFSLILESASTNQTSMYLCASRGYNSPLHFGNGTRLTVT.